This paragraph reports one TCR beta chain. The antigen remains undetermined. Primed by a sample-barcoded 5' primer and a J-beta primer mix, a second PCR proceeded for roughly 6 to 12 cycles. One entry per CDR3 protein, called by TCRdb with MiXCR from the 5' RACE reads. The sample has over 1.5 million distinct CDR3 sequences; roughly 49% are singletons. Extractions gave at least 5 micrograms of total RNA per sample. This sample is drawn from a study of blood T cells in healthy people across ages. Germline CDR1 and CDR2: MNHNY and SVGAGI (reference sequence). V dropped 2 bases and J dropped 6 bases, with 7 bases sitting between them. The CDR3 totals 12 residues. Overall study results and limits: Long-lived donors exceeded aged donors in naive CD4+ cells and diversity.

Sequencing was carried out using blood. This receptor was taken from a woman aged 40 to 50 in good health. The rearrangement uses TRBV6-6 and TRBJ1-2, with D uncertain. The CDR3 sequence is CASSYREHGYTF. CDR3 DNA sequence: TGTGCCAGCAGTTACCGGGAACATGGCTACACCTTC.